The present entry profiles one T cell receptor (beta chain) with its context. The data were obtained in a study of blood T cell repertoires in COVID-19. As processed by the authors: By means of reference gene primer amplification, nucleated cell counts were estimated. Assay used: immunoSEQ multiplex PCR; TCRdb lists only in-frame clones, some missing. Clone size and the V and J calls come from that table; the DNA yielded D and trimming. The sample contains about 100,000 clones, roughly 79% of which appear only once. The TCR originated in a woman between 65 and 79 years old with acute or convalescent COVID-19. Sequenced sample: peripheral blood.

CDR3 sequence reads: CASNRGSEAFF. DNA for the CDR3: TGTGCCAGCAATAGGGGCTCTGAAGCTTTCTTT. The J gene is TRBJ1-1, the V gene TRBV6-1; perhaps TRBD1 as D (5 bases). Germline CDR1 is MNHNS and CDR2 is SASEGT. Trimming removed 7 bases from V and 6 bases from J, with 9 bases in between. The CDR3 sequence is 11 residues long.